The present T cell receptor (beta chain) was sequenced within a study of shared clonotypes between healthy human individuals. Study-level findings and limits: Rarefaction revealed incomplete sorted-subset sequencing despite large depth.

The CDR3 extends over 15 amino acids. Germline V gene sequence: CDR1 SGDLS, CDR2 YYNGEE. V shed 3 bases and J 4 bases; nucleotides not matched to a gene: 6. In the case of this clone: The antigen remains unidentified.

The data were produced by immunoSEQ multiplex PCR, yet TCRdb's version contains in-frame clones alone and is incomplete. The sample carries over 1.4 million clones, roughly 96% recorded once. The source of this sequence is a man aged 30-40 years in good health. Sequenced material: naive CD4+ T cells sorted from blood. Subset in this sample: CD45RA+ positively selected. The chain has TRBV9 and TRBJ2-7; 11 nucleotides line up with TRBD2. The CDR3 DNA reads TGTGCCAGCAGCGCAGGACTAGCGGGCCCTTACGAGCAGTACTTC. It yields the protein CASSAGLAGPYEQYF.